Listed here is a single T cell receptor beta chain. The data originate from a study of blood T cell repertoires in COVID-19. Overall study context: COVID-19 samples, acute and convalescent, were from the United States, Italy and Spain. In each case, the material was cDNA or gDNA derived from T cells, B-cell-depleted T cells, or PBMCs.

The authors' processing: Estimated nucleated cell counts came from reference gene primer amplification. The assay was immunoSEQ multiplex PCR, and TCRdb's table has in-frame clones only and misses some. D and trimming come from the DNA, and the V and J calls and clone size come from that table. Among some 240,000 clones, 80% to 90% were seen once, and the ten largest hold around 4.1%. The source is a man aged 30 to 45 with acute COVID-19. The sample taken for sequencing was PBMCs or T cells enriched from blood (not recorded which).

CDR3 protein: CASSFNPGQGFYEQFF. In DNA form, the CDR3 reads TGTGCCAGCAGCTTTAACCCGGGACAGGGGTTCTATGAGCAGTTCTTC. The V and J genes are TRBV7-8 and TRBJ2-1; 10 bases map to TRBD1. The V gene's germline CDR1 is SGHVS and CDR2 FQNEAQ. With V trimmed by 3 bases and J by 8 bases, 10 bases remained unmatched. This CDR3 is built from 16 residues.